The sequence of this T cell receptor (beta chain) was determined in a study of blood T cell repertoires in COVID-19. The wider study: Sources were T cells, B-cell-depleted T cells, or PBMCs; the material itself was cDNA or gDNA.

Data came from immunoSEQ multiplex PCR; TCRdb stores just in-frame clones and leaves some out. The sample yields roughly 250,000 clones, 70% to 90% seen once. The CDR3 consists of 22 residues. It was within 2 weeks before study entry that exposed participants met a COVID-19 case. The chain employs TRBV12-1 and TRBJ2-5; the D segment call TRBD2 is taken from the table without a DNA check. TRBV12-1 has pseudogene status. The origin of this receptor is a man aged 50 or older who had been exposed to COVID-19. The sequenced sample consisted of PBMCs or T cells enriched from blood (not recorded which). CDR3 loop: CATLATQGARMASGRRGETQYF. Written as DNA, the CDR3 is TGTGCTACTTTGGCCACCCAGGGGGCTAGGATGGCTAGCGGGAGGCGGGGGGAGACCCAGTACTTC.